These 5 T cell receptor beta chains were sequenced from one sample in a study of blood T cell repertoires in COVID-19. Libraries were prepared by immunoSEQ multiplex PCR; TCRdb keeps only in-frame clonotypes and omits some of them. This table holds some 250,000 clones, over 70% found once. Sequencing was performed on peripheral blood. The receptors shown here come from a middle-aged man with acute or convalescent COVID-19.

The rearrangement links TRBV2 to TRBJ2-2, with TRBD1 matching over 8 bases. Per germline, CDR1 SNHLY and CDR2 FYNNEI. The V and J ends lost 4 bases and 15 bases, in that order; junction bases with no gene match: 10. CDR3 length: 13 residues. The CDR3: CASSGGPGQGMFF. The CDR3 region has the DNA TGTGCCAGCAGTGGGGGTCCAGGACAGGGAATGTTTTTT.

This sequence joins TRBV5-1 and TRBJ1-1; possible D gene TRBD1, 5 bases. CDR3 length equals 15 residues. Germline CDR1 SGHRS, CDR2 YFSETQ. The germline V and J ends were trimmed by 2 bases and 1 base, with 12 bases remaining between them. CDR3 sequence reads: CASSLGVSGNTEAFF. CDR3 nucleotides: TGCGCCAGCAGCTTAGGGGTCTCCGGGAACACTGAAGCTTTCTTT.

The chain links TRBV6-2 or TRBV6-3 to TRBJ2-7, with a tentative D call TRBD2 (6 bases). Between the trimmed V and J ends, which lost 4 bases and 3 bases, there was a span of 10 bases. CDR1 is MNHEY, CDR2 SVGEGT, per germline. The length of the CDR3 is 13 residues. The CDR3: CASSSSADYEQYF. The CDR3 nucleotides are TGTGCCAGCAGTTCTAGCGCCGACTACGAGCAGTACTTC.

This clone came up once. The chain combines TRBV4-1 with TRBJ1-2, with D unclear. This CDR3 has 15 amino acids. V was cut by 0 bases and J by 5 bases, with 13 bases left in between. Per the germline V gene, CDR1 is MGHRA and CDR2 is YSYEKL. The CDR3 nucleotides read TGCGCCAGCAGCCAAGATGGTAGCGGCCTTTATGGCTACACCTTC. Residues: CASSQDGSGLYGYTF.

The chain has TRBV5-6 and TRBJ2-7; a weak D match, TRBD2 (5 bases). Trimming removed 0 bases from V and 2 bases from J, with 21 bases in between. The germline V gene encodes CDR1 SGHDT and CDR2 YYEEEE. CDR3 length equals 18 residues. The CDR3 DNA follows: TGTGCCAGCAGCTTGGGACTAATTGGCTCTTGGGCTACCTACGAGCAGTACTTC. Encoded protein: CASSLGLIGSWATYEQYF.